The source of this T cell receptor beta chain is a study of T cells in Graves' hyperthyroidism and ophthalmopathy. Overall study findings and caveats: Ophthalmopathy was told apart from stable hyperthyroidism by a 13 V-J model. Most thyroid clonotypes that were expanded above 0.001 also turned up in blood.

This clonotype was counted ten times or more. The antigen remains unidentified. RNA transcripts gave rise to amplified TCR beta CDR3 regions. RT-PCR in the first round (using the HTBI primer set) targeted the TCR CDR3. TCRdb recomputed calls from the multiplex PCR reads with MiXCR, one row per CDR3 protein. This sample has 600,000 to 650,000 distinct CDR3 sequences; around 20% occur once, and the top ten carry 34%. J was trimmed by 10 bases and V by 3 bases; bases with no gene match: 2. Germline V gene data show CDR1 as GTSNPN and CDR2 as SVGIG (reference sequence). CDR3 length: 12 residues. Patients were excluded for uncontrolled infection, other autoimmune disease, pregnancy or lactation.

The sequence was collected from a man aged 25-40 years with Graves' ophthalmopathy. The chain employs TRBV30 and TRBJ2-1, with 11 bases that match TRBD2. The sample consisted of blood. DNA of the CDR3: TGTGCCTGGAGCAGACTAGCGGGAGAGCAGTTCTTC. Protein product: CAWSRLAGEQFF. The whole variable domain, filled in from reference TRBV30 and TRBJ2-1, reads SQTIHQWPATLVQPVGSPLSLECTVEGTSNPNLYWYRQAAGRGLQLLFYSVGIGQISSEVPQNLSASRPQDRQFILSSKKLLLSDSGFYLCAWSRLAGEQFFGPGTRLTVL.